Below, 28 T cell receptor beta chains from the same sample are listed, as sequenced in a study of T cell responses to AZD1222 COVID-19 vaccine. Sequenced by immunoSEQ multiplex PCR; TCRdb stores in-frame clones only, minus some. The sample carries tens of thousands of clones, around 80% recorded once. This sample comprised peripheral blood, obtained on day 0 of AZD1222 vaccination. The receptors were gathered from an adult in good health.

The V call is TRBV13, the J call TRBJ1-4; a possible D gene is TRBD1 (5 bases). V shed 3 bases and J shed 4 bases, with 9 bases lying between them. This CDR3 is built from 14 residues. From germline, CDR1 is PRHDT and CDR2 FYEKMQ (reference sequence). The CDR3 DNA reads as TGTGCCAGCAGCTTCCGGGACGATAATGAAAAACTGTTTTTT. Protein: CASSFRDDNEKLFF.

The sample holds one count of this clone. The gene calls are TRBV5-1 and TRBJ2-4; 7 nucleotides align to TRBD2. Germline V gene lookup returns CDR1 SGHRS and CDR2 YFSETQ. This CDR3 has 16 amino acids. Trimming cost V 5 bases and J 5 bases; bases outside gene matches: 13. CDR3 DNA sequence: TGCGCCAGCAGTCCTAGCGGCAACCCGGGGGAAAACATTCAGTACTTC. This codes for CASSPSGNPGENIQYF.

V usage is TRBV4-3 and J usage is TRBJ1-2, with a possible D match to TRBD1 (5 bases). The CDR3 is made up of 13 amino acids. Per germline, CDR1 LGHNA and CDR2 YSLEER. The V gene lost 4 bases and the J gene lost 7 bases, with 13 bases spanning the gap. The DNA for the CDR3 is TGCGCCAGCAGCCGGGACCTGGGCTTTGGCTACACCTTC. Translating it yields CASSRDLGFGYTF.

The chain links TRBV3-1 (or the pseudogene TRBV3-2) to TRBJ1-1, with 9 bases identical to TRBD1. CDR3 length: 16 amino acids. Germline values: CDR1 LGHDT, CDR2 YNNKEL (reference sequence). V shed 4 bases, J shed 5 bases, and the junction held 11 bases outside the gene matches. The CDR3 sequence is CASSPWGQGRRTEAFF. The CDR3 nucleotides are TGTGCCAGCAGCCCCTGGGGACAGGGACGAAGGACTGAAGCTTTCTTT.

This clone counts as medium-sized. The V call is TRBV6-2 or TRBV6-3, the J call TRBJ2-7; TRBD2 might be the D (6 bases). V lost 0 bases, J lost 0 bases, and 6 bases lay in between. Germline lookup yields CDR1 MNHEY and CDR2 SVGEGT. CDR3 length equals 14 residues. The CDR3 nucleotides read TGTGCCAGCAGTTACTCGGGGGGCTCCTACGAGCAGTACTTC. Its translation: CASSYSGGSYEQYF.

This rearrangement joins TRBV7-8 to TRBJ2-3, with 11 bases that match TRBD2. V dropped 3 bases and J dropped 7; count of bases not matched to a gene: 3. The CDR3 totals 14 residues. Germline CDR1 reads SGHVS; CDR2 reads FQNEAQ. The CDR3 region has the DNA TGTGCCAGCAGCTTGGGACTAGCGGTAAATACGCAGTATTTT. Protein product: CASSLGLAVNTQYF.

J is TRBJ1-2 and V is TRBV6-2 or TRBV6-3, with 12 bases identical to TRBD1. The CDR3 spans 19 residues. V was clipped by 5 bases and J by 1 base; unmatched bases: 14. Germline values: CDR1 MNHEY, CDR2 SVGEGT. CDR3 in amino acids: CASSGRTGTGGDHNYGYTF. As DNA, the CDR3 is TGTGCCAGCAGTGGACGAACCGGGACAGGGGGCGATCATAACTATGGCTACACCTTC.

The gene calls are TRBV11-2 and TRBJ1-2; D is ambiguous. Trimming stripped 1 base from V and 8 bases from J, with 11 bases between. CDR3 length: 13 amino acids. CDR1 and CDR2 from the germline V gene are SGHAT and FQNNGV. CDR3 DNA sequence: TGTGCCAGCAGCTTAGGCCTCGGCGGGGGCTACACCTTC. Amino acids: CASSLGLGGGYTF.

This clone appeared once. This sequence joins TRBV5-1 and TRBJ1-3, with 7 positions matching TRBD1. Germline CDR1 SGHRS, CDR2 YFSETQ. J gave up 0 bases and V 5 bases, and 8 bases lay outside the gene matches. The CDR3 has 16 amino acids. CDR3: CASRPGTEVSGNTIYF. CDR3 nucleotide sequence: TGCGCCAGCAGACCCGGGACAGAGGTCTCTGGAAACACCATATATTTT.

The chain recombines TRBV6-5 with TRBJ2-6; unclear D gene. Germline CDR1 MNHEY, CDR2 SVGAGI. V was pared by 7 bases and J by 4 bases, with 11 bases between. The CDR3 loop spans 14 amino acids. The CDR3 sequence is CASTNVVGANVLTF. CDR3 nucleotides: TGTGCCAGCACCAATGTCGTGGGGGCCAACGTCCTGACTTTC.

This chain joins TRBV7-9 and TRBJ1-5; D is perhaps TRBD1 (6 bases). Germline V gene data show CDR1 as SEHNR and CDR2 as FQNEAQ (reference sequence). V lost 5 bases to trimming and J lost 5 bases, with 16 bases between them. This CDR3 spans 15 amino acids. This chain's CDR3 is CASSPETGGDQPQHF. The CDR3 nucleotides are TGTGCCAGCAGCCCAGAGACAGGTGGGGATCAGCCCCAGCATTTT.

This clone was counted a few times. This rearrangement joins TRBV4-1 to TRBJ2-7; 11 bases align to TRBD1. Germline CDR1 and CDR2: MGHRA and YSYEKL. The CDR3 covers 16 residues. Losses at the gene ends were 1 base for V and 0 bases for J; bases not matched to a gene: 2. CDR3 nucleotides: TGCGCCAGCAGCCAAGGGACAGGGGGCCGCTCCTACGAGCAGTACTTC. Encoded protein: CASSQGTGGRSYEQYF.

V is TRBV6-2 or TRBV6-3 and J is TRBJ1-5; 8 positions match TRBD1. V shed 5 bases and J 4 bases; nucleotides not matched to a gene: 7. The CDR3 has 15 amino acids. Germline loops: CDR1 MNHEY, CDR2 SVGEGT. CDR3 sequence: CASSLTGGRNQPQHF. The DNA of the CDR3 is TGTGCCAGCAGTCTTACAGGGGGTCGAAATCAGCCCCAGCATTTT.

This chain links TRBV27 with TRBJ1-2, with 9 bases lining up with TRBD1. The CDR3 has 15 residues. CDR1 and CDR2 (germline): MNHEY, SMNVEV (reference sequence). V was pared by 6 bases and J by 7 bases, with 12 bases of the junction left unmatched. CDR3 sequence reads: CASSSRDRGFGGYTF. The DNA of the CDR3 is TGTGCCAGCAGCTCACGCGACAGGGGGTTTGGTGGCTACACCTTC.

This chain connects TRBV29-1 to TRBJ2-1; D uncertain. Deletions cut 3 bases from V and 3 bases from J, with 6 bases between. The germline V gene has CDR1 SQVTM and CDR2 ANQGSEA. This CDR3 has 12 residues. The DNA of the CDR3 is TGCAGCGTTGACAGCCTCTACAATGAGCAGTTCTTC. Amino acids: CSVDSLYNEQFF.

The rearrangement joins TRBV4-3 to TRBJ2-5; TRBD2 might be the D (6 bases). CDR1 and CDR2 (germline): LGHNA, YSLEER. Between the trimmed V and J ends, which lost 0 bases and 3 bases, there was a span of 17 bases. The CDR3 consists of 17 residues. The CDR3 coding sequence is TGCGCCAGCAGCCAAGAGTTGGGCGGGGTAAGGGAAGAGACCCAGTACTTC. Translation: CASSQELGGVREETQYF.

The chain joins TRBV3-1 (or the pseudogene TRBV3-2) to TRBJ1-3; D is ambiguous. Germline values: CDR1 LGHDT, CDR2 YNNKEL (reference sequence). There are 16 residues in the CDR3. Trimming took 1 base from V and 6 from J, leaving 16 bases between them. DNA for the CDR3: TGTGCCAGCAGCCAAGTTCTTACCGGGCGCGAAAACACCATATATTTT. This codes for CASSQVLTGRENTIYF.

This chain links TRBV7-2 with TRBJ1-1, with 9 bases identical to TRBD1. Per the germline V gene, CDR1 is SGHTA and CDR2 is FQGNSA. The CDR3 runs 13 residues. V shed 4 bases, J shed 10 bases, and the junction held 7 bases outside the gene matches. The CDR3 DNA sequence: TGTGCCAGCAGCTCGGACAGGGGAACGTCAGCTTTCTTT. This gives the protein CASSSDRGTSAFF.

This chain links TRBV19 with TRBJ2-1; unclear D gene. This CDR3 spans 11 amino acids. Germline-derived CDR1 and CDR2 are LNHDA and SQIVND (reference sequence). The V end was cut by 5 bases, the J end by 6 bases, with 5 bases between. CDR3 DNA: TGTGCCAGTAGTCTTCGCAATGAGCAGTTCTTC. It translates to CASSLRNEQFF. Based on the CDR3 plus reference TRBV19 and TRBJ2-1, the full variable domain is DGGITQSPKYLFRKEGQNVTLSCEQNLNHDAMYWYRQDPGQGLRLIYYSQIVNDFQKGDIAEGYSVSREKKESFPLTVTSAQKNPTAFYLCASSLRNEQFFGPGTRLTVL.

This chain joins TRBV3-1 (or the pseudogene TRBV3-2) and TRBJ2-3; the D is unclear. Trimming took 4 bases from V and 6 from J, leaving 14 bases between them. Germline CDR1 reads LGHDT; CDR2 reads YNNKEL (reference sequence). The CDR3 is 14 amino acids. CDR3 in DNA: TGTGCCAGCAGCCCTGGACCCGGTCCGGATACGCAGTATTTT. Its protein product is CASSPGPGPDTQYF.

CDR3 loop: CASSLAGGRGWNEQYF. The CDR3 DNA reads TGTGCCAGCAGCTTAGCGGGGGGCAGGGGTTGGAACGAGCAGTACTTC. V and J are TRBV7-2 and TRBJ2-7; perhaps D is TRBD1 or TRBD2 (6 bases each). The CDR3 contains 16 residues. Germline V lookup: CDR1 SGHTA, CDR2 FQGNSA. Trimming took off 0 bases at V and 5 bases at J, with 17 bases between the two ends.

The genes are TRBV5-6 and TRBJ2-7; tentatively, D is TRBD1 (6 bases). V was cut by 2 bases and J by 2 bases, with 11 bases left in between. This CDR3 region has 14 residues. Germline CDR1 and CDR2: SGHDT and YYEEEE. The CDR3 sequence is CASSLQGWAYEQYF. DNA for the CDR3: TGTGCCAGCAGCTTACAGGGTTGGGCCTACGAGCAGTACTTC.

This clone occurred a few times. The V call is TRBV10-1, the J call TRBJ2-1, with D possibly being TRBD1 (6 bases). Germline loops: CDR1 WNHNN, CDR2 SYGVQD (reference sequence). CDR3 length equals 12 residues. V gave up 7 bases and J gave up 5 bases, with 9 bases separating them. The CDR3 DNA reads TGCGCCAGCAAAGGGGGAGACAATGAGCAGTTCTTC. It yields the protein CASKGGDNEQFF.

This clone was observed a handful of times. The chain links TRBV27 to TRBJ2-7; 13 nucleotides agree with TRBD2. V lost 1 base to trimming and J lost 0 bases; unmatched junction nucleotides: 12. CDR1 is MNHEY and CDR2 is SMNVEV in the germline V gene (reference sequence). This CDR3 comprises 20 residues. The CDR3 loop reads CASSLYAVQLAGGHSYEQYF. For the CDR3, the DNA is TGTGCCAGCAGTTTATACGCCGTGCAACTAGCGGGGGGGCACTCCTACGAGCAGTACTTC.

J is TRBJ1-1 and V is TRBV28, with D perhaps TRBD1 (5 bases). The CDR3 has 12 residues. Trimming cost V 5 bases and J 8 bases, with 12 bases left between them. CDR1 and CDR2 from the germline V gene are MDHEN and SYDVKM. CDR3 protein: CASSINRPEAFF. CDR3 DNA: TGTGCCAGCAGTATAAACAGGCCCGAAGCTTTCTTT.

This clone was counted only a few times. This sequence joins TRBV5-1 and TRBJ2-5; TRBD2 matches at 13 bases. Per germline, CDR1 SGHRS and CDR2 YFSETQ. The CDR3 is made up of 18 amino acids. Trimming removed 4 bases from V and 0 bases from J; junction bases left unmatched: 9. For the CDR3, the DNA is TGCGCCAGCAGCACCGGACTAGCGGGGGACCCGTACCAAGAGACCCAGTACTTC. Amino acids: CASSTGLAGDPYQETQYF.

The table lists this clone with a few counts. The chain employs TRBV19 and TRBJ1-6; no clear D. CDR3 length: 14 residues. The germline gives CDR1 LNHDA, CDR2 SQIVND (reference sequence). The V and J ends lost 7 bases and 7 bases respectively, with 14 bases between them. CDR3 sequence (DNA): TGTGCCAGTAATAATGGGCAGGCAAATTCACCCCTCCACTTT. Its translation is CASNNGQANSPLHF. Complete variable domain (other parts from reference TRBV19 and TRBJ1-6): DGGITQSPKYLFRKEGQNVTLSCEQNLNHDAMYWYRQDPGQGLRLIYYSQIVNDFQKGDIAEGYSVSREKKESFPLTVTSAQKNPTAFYLCASNNGQANSPLHFGNGTRLTVT.

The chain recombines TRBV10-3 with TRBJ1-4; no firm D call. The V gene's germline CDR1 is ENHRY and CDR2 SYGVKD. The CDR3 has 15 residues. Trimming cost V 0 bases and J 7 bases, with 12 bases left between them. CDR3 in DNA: TGTGCCATCAGTGAGTCGACGTCAGGTCCTGAAAAACTGTTTTTT. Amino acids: CAISESTSGPEKLFF.